The 19 T cell receptor beta chains below come from one sample, sequenced in a study of identifying expanded T cells in peripheral blood. The assay was immunoSEQ multiplex PCR, and TCRdb's table has in-frame clones only and misses some. The sample comprises 97,000 or so clones, approximately 88% of which are singletons, and 14% rests with the top ten. Source material: blood. The receptors shown here come from a person aged 18-70 years in good health.

The rearrangement links TRBV28 to TRBJ1-1; TRBD1 aligns across 9 bases. V lost 5 bases and J lost 5; bases outside the gene matches: 9. This CDR3 region has 15 residues. Germline CDR1 is MDHEN and CDR2 is SYDVKM. This CDR3 is CASSSQYRGRTEAFF. The DNA for the CDR3 is TGTGCCAGCAGTAGTCAGTACAGGGGGCGGACTGAAGCTTTCTTT.

For the CDR3, the DNA is TGTGCCAGCAACCGCGTAGCGCTTAACACCGGGGAGCTGTTTTTT. Translating gives CASNRVALNTGELFF. This chain uses TRBV6-5 with TRBJ2-2; D possibly corresponds to TRBD2 (5 bases). Germline V gives CDR1 MNHEY, CDR2 SVGAGI. Deletions cut 7 bases from V and 2 bases from J, with 14 bases between. This CDR3 has 15 residues.

The J gene is TRBJ2-7, the V gene TRBV27; D is perhaps TRBD1 (7 bases). CDR3 size: 17 residues. Trimming left V 4 bases short and J 2 bases short, with 21 bases between. Looked up from germline, CDR1 is MNHEY and CDR2 is SMNVEV (reference sequence). In nucleotides, the CDR3 is TGTGCCAGCAGTTCCCGACCCTCGACAGGGAGGCCCTACGAGCAGTACTTC. Protein product: CASSSRPSTGRPYEQYF.

The V call is TRBV7-9, the J call TRBJ2-1; tentative D call: TRBD1 (6 bases). Germline V gene data show CDR1 as SEHNR and CDR2 as FQNEAQ (reference sequence). V lost 7 bases and J 6 bases, leaving 16 bases between the germline ends. There are 14 residues in the CDR3. The CDR3 loop reads CASNQQGRGNEQFF. The CDR3 nucleotides are TGTGCCAGCAATCAACAGGGAAGAGGCAATGAGCAGTTCTTC.

This chain uses TRBV21-1 with TRBJ1-5. TRBV21-1 is a pseudogene. The length of the CDR3 is 15 residues. The CDR3 region is CASSKGGGVNQPQHF. The DNA for the CDR3 is TGTGCCAGCAGCAAAGGCGGAGGGGTCAATCAGCCCCAGCATTTT.

This rearrangement joins TRBV15 to TRBJ2-7; TRBD1 aligns across 10 bases. Germline trimming cut 3 bases from V and 0 bases from J; bases unmatched to any gene: 11. CDR1 is LNHNV, CDR2 YYDKDF, per germline (reference sequence). This CDR3 region has 18 residues. CDR3 region: CATSSSGTGVLSSYEQYF. The CDR3, as DNA: TGTGCCACCAGCAGTTCCGGGACAGGGGTCCTTAGCTCCTACGAGCAGTACTTC.

V gene TRBV18 combines with J gene TRBJ1-1; D gene ambiguous. V was pared by 3 bases and J by 3 bases, with 8 bases between. Germline CDR1 is KGHSH and CDR2 is LQKENI. CDR3 length equals 13 residues. In DNA, the CDR3 is TGTGCCAGCTCACCGGGCCTCGACACTGAAGCTTTCTTT. Residues: CASSPGLDTEAFF.

This sequence joins TRBV18 and TRBJ1-6; no firm D call. The CDR3 runs to 13 residues. Germline CDR1 is KGHSH and CDR2 is LQKENI. Trimming shortened V by 5 bases and J by 5 bases, and 7 bases separated the two germline ends. DNA of the CDR3: TGTGCCAGCTCATCGGACCATAATTCACCCCTCCACTTT. Amino acids: CASSSDHNSPLHF.

CDR3 DNA: TGTGCCAGCAGCTTAGCGGGTAGCTCCTACAATGAGCAGTTCTTC. It codes for CASSLAGSSYNEQFF. The chain couples TRBV7-6 to TRBJ2-1, with unresolved D. The CDR3 length is 15 residues. Germline V gene data show CDR1 as SGHVS and CDR2 as FNYEAQ. Trimming stripped 0 bases from V and 0 bases from J, with 6 bases between.

CDR3 in DNA: TGTGCCAGCGGAACCCGGGGCTCCAATCAGCCCCAGCATTTT. This sequence encodes CASGTRGSNQPQHF. V usage is TRBV5-6 and J usage is TRBJ1-5, with D tentatively TRBD1 (5 bases). This CDR3 spans 14 amino acids. The V end was cut by 7 bases, the J end by 3 bases, with 14 bases between. CDR1 is SGHDT, CDR2 YYEEEE, per germline.

This chain joins TRBV19 and TRBJ1-5; D is ambiguous. Per germline, CDR1 LNHDA and CDR2 SQIVND (reference sequence). V dropped 3 bases and J dropped 4 bases, with 4 bases sitting between them. This CDR3 has 12 residues. This chain's CDR3 is CASSIPNQPQHF. CDR3 DNA: TGTGCCAGTAGTATCCCGAATCAGCCCCAGCATTTT.

The CDR3 DNA is TGTGCCAGCAGCTTAATGGCAGCCGGGGAGCTGTTTTTT. Translating it yields CASSLMAAGELFF. The chain employs TRBV7-9 and TRBJ2-2, with D hard to call. Trimming took off 2 bases at V and 6 bases at J, with 7 bases between the two ends. CDR1 is SEHNR, CDR2 FQNEAQ, per germline (reference sequence). The CDR3 sequence is 13 residues long.

The rearrangement joins TRBV15 to TRBJ2-7, with a tentative D call TRBD1 (6 bases). The CDR3 length is 15 residues. V was trimmed by 3 bases and J by 2 bases, leaving 14 bases between them. Looked up from germline, CDR1 is LNHNV and CDR2 is YYDKDF (reference sequence). DNA for the CDR3: TGTGCCACCAGCAGGGGTGGTGGGGGCCCCTACGAGCAGTACTTC. Amino acid sequence: CATSRGGGGPYEQYF.

The chain joins TRBV28 to TRBJ2-3; no clear D. Germline V lookup: CDR1 MDHEN, CDR2 SYDVKM. V was cut by 2 bases and J by 4 bases, with 7 bases left in between. This CDR3 contains 13 residues. CDR3 coding DNA: TGTGCCAGCAGTTTAGCTAATGCAGATACGCAGTATTTT. Amino acid sequence: CASSLANADTQYF.

The CDR3 coding sequence is TGTGCCAGCAGCTTAGGAGGGCTACCCGAAGAGACCCAGTACTTC. Translated: CASSLGGLPEETQYF. V is TRBV7-9 and J is TRBJ2-5; D perhaps matches TRBD2 (5 bases). CDR3 length: 15 residues. Trimming pared 1 base from V and 3 bases from J, leaving 12 bases between. Germline values: CDR1 SEHNR, CDR2 FQNEAQ (reference sequence).

The sample holds one count of this clone. The chain uses TRBV27 and TRBJ2-1; 9 bases map to TRBD2. Looked up from germline, CDR1 is MNHEY and CDR2 is SMNVEV (reference sequence). The CDR3 consists of 17 residues. Trimming took 6 bases from V and 5 from J; bases not matched to a gene: 14. The DNA for the CDR3 is TGTGCCAGCAGCCAAACCTTAGCGGGAGTGCTCAACAATGAGCAGTTCTTC. Amino acids: CASSQTLAGVLNNEQFF.

The rearrangement links TRBV5-1 to TRBJ1-1; the match to TRBD1 covers 7 bases. Per the germline V gene, CDR1 is SGHRS and CDR2 is YFSETQ. J gave up 5 bases and V 0 bases, and 7 bases lay outside the gene matches. The CDR3 is 15 residues long. CDR3 sequence (DNA): TGCGCCAGCAGCTTGGAGGACAGGTGGAAGACTGAAGCTTTCTTT. Protein: CASSLEDRWKTEAFF.

This sequence joins TRBV5-1 and TRBJ2-2, with 8 positions matching TRBD2. J was trimmed by 4 bases and V by 3 bases; bases with no gene match: 11. The CDR3 is 17 amino acids. From germline, CDR1 is SGHRS and CDR2 YFSETQ. This CDR3 is CASSSHSGLGGTGELFF. In DNA form, the CDR3 reads TGCGCCAGCAGCTCTCACTCGGGACTAGGGGGCACCGGGGAGCTGTTTTTT.

This rearrangement joins TRBV19 to TRBJ2-1, with 7 positions matching TRBD2. Germline V gene data show CDR1 as LNHDA and CDR2 as SQIVND (reference sequence). V shed 3 bases, J shed 2 bases, and the junction held 7 bases outside the gene matches. The CDR3 consists of 16 residues. The CDR3 DNA follows: TGTGCCAGTAGTATCAGCGGGGCCCTGCCCTACAATGAGCAGTTCTTC. It encodes CASSISGALPYNEQFF.